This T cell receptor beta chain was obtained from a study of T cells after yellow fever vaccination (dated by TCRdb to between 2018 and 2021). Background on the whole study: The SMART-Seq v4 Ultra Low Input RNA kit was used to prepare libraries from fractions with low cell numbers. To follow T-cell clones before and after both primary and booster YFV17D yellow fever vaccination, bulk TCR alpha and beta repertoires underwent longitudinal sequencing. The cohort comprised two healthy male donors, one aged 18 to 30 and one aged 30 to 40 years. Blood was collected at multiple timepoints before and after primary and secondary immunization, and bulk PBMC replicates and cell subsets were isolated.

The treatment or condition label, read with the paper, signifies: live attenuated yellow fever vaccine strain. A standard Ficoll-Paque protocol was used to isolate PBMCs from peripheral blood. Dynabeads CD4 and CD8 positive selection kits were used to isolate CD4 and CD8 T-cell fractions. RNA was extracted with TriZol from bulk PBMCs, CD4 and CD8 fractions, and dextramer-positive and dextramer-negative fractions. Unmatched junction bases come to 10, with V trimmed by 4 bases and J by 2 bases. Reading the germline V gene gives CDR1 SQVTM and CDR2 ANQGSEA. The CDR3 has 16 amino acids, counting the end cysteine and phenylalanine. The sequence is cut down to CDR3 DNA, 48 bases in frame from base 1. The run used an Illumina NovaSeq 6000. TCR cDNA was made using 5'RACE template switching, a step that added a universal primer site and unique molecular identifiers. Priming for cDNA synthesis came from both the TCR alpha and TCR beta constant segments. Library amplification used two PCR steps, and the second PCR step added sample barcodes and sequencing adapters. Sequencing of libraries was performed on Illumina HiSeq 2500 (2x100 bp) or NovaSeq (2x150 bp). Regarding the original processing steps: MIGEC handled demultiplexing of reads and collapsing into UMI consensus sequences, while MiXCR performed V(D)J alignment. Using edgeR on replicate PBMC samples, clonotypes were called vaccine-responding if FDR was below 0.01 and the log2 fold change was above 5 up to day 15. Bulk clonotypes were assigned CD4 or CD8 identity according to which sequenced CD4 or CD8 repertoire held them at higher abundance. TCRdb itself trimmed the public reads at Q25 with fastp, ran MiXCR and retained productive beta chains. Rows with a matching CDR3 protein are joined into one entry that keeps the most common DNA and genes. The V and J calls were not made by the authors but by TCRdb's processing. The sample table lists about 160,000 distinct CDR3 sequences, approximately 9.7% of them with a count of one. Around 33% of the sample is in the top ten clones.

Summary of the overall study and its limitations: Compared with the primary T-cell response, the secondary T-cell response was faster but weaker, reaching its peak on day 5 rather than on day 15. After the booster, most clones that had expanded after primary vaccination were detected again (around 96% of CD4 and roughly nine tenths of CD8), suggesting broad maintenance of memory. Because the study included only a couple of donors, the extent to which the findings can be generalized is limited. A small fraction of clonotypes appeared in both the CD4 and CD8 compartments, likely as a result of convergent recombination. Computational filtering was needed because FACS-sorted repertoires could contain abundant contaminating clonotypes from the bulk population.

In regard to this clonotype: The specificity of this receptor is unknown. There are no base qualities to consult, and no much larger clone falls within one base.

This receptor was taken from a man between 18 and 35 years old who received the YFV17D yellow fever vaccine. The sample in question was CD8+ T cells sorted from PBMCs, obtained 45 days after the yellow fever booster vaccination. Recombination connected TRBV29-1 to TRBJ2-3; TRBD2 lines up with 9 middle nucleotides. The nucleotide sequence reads TGCAGCGTTGTTGGGAGCGTAGCGGGGGCCACAGATACGCAGTATTTT. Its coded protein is CSVVGSVAGATDTQYF.